This T cell receptor (beta chain) was documented in a study of monozygotic twins with cystic fibrosis. TCRdb's copy holds only in-frame clones and misses some; the assay was immunoSEQ multiplex PCR. The data contain about 16,000 clones, around 96% of them singletons. The length of the CDR3 is 16 residues. Trimming at V came to 2 bases and at J to 5 bases, leaving 4 bases not matched to a gene. Germline CDR1 reads MNHEY; CDR2 reads SVGAGI. Concerning this clone: Its target is not known.

Study results and caveats: Nucleotide-identical clonotype sharing was significantly higher within monozygotic CF twin pairs than between unrelated CF individuals.

The clonotype comes from a girl aged 2 to 10 with cystic fibrosis. The sequenced sample was blood. The V and J genes are TRBV6-5 and TRBJ2-1, with 12 bases matching TRBD2. CDR3 loop: CASSYAGTSGHNEQFF. The CDR3, as DNA: TGTGCCAGCAGTTACGCCGGGACTAGCGGGCACAATGAGCAGTTCTTC.